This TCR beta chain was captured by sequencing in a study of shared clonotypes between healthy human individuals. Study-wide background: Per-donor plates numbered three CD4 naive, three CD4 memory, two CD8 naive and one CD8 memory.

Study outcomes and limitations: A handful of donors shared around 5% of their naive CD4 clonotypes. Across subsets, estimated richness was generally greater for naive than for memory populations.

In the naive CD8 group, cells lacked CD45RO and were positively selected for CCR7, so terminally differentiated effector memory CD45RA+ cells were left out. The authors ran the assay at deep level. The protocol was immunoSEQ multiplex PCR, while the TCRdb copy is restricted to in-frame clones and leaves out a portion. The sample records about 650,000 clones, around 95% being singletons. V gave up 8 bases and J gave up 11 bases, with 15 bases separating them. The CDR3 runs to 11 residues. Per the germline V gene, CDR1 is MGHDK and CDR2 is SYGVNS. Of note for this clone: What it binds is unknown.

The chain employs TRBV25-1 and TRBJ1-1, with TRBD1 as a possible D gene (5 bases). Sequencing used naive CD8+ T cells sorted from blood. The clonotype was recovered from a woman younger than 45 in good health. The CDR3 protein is CASYGEGRAFF. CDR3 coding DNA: TGTGCCAGCTATGGTGAGGGACGGGCTTTCTTT.